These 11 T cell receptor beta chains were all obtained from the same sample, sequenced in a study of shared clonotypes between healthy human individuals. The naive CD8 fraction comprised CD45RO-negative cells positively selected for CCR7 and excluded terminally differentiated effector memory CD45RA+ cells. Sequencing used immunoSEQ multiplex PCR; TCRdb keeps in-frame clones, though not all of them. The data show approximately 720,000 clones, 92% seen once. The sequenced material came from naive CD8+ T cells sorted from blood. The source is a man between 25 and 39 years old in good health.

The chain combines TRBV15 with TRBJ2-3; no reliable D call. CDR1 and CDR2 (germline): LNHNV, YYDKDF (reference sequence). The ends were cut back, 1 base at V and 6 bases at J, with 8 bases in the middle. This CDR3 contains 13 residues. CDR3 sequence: CATSRVGEDTQYF. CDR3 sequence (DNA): TGTGCCACCAGCAGAGTAGGTGAGGATACGCAGTATTTT.

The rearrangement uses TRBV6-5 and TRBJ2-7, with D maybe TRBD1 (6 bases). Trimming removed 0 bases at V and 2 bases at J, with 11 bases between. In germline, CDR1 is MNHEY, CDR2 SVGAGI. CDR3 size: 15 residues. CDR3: CASSYSLDSTYEQYF. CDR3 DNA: TGTGCCAGCAGTTACTCGTTGGACAGTACCTACGAGCAGTACTTC.

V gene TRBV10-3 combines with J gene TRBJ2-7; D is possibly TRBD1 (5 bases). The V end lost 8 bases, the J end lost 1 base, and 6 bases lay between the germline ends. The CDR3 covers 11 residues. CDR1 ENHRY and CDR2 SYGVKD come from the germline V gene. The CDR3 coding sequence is TGTGCCATCCAGGGTTCCTACGAGCAGTACTTC. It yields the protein CAIQGSYEQYF.

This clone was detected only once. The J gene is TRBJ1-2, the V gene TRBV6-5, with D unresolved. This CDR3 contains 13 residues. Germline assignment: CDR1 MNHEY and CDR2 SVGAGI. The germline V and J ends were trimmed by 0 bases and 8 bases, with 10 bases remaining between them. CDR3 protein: CASSYSGIEGYTF. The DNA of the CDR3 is TGTGCCAGCAGTTACTCGGGGATAGAGGGCTACACCTTC.

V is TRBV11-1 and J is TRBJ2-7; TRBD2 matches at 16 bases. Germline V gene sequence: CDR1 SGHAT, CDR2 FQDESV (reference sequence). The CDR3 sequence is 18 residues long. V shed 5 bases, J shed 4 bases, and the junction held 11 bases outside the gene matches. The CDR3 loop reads CASSPGLAGGLKIYEQYF. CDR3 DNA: TGTGCCAGCAGCCCGGGACTAGCGGGAGGGCTAAAAATATACGAGCAGTACTTC.

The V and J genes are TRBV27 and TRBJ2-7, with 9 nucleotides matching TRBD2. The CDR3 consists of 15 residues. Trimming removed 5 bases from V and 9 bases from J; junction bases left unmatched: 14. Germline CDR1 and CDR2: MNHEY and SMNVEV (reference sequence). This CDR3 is CASSTGTSQRAPQYF. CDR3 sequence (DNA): TGTGCCAGCAGTACAGGGACTAGCCAGAGGGCACCGCAGTACTTC.

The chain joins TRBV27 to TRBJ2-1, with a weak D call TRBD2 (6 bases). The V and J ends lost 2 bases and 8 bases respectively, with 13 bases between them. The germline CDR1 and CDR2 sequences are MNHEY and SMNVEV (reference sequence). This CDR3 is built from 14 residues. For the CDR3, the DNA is TGTGCCAGCAGTTTAGCTCCGGGAGTGCATGAGCAGTTCTTC. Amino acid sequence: CASSLAPGVHEQFF.

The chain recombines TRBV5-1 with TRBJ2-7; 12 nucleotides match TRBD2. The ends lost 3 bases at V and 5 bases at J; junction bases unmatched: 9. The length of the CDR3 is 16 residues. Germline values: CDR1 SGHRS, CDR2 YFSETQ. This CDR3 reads CASSSRTSGMRDEQYF. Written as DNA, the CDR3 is TGCGCCAGCAGCTCGCGGACTAGCGGGATGCGGGACGAGCAGTACTTC.

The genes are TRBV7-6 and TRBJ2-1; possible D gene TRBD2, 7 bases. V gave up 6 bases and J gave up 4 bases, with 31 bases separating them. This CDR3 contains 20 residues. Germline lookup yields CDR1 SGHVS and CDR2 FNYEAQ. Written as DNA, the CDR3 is TGTGCCAGCAGTGAAGATACAGGGACTTGGGCGGGAGTAACGTACAATGAGCAGTTCTTC. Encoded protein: CASSEDTGTWAGVTYNEQFF.

CDR3 coding DNA: TGTGCCAGCAGCTTAAGCGGAGAACACGGTCCCCAGTACTTC. This codes for CASSLSGEHGPQYF. This chain connects TRBV9 to TRBJ2-5; tentatively, D is TRBD2 (5 bases). V was pared by 4 bases and J by 9 bases, with 19 bases between. This CDR3 region has 14 residues. CDR1 SGDLS and CDR2 YYNGEE come from the germline V gene.

CDR3 in amino acids: CSVESGLAGNADTQYF. CDR3 in DNA: TGCAGCGTTGAATCGGGACTAGCGGGGAATGCAGATACGCAGTATTTT. V gene TRBV29-1 combines with J gene TRBJ2-3, with TRBD2 matching 13 bases. The V gene end was trimmed by 2 bases and the J gene end by 4 bases; junction bases not matched to a gene: 6. CDR3 size: 16 residues. CDR1 and CDR2 from the germline V gene are SQVTM and ANQGSEA.